This TCR beta chain originates from a study of vaccination effects on CD4 cells after COVID-19. For the study at large: Participants got two doses of BNT162b2 or mRNA-1273 vaccine.

On this clone itself: As yet, its antigen is unknown.

Before any sequencing was done, the ViraFEST assay used viral peptide pools to expand antigen-specific CD4+ T cells. Researchers isolated CD4+ T cells once less than 13 days of culture had elapsed. Vaccinated recipients, who were negative for nucleocapsid antibodies, had no history of SARS-CoV-2 infection. The data were produced by immunoSEQ multiplex PCR, yet TCRdb's version contains in-frame clones alone and is incomplete. The repertoire consists of about 79,000 clones, with roughly 80% occurring once and the leading ten covering 1.5% to 2%. Looked up from germline, CDR1 is MNHEY and CDR2 is SVGEGT. J gave up 6 bases and V 5 bases, and 11 bases lay outside the gene matches. The length of the CDR3 is 16 residues.

V gene TRBV6-2 or TRBV6-3 combines with J gene TRBJ1-5; the match to TRBD1 covers 9 bases. The source of this sequence is a human donor who received a COVID-19 vaccine. Sequencing was performed on CD4+ T cells from PBMCs cultured with HCoV-229E spike peptides, taken before COVID-19 vaccination. The CDR3, as DNA: TGTGCCAGCAGTCCACTACAGGGGGCGAAACGTCAGCCCCAGCATTTT. Translated, it gives CASSPLQGAKRQPQHF.